A selection of T cell receptor beta chains follows, all from one sample in a study of blood T cell repertoires in COVID-19. Measured with immunoSEQ multiplex PCR; TCRdb has only the in-frame clones, and not every one. The data hold 100,000 to 150,000 clones, with approximately 89% observed a single time. Sequenced: peripheral blood. The receptors come from a man in his fifties or sixties with acute or convalescent COVID-19. Both conserved end residues are part of each CDR3. The order of the fields is clone size, J gene, V gene, D gene, CDR3 DNA, CDR3 protein. D genes are given only for firm matches. Part of the rows lack a size; the others show once, few, many or a class for expanded clones.

>-|TRBJ2-5|TRBV28|TRBD1
TGTGCCAGCAGTTTATCCCCGGGACAGGGTTTTCACTTC
CASSLSPGQGFHF
>-|TRBJ1-5|TRBV6-1|-
TGTGCCAGCAGTGAAGCTAAAAGGGAGGTTGGGTATCAGCCCCAGCATTTT
CASSEAKREVGYQPQHF
>-|TRBJ2-1|TRBV9|TRBD2
TGTGCCAGCAGCATAGCGGGAGGGACGTATGAGCAGTTCTTC
CASSIAGGTYEQFF
>-|TRBJ2-7|TRBV10-3|TRBD2
TGTGCCACCGGGACTAGCGGGGTCGAGCAGTACTTC
CATGTSGVEQYF
>-|TRBJ1-1|TRBV9|TRBD1
TGTGCCAGCAGCGCCGGACAGGGGATAACTGAAGCTTTCTTT
CASSAGQGITEAFF
>-|TRBJ2-3|TRBV5-4|TRBD1
TGTGCCAGCAGCTCTGGGACAGACACAGATACGCAGTATTTT
CASSSGTDTDTQYF
>-|TRBJ1-6|TRBV27|-
TGTGCCAGCAGTTTCCGGACGGACTTCTCCTATAATTCACCCCTCCACTTT
CASSFRTDFSYNSPLHF
>-|TRBJ2-5|TRBV7-9|-
TGTGCCAGCAGCTTCTCAGGGGAAGAGACCCAGTACTTC
CASSFSGEETQYF
>-|TRBJ1-1|TRBV7-2|-
TGTGCCAGCACCTTACAGTCGTGGACTGAAGCTTTCTTT
CASTLQSWTEAFF
>-|TRBJ2-3|TRBV6-6|TRBD1
TGTGCCAGCCAGGGACAGGGGGTAGGGACGCAGTATTTT
CASQGQGVGTQYF
>-|TRBJ2-1|TRBV7-2|-
TGTGCCAGCAGCTTAATTAACAATGAGCAGTTCTTC
CASSLINNEQFF
>-|TRBJ2-7|TRBV5-1|-
TGCGCCAGCAGCCAAAACTACGAGCAGTACTTC
CASSQNYEQYF
>once|TRBJ1-2|TRBV30|-
TGTGCCTGGAGTGAGGGAGGTGGCTACACCTTC
CAWSEGGGYTF
>-|TRBJ1-2|TRBV27|TRBD1
TGTGCCAGCAGAATCAAGGACAGGGGCGTTTACGGCTACACCTTC
CASRIKDRGVYGYTF
>-|TRBJ2-2|TRBV5-6|TRBD2
TGTGCCAGCAGAGGGAGAGGCGGGAGGGCCGGGGAGCTGTTTTTT
CASRGRGGRAGELFF
>-|TRBJ2-5|TRBV5-1|TRBD2
TGCGCCAGCAGCTGGGGACTAGCGGGGGTACAAGAGACCCAGTACTTC
CASSWGLAGVQETQYF
>once|TRBJ1-6|TRBV6-6|-
TGTGCCAGCAGTTACTCGCAGGGGAAGGTTTCACCCCTCCACTTT
CASSYSQGKVSPLHF
>-|TRBJ1-1|TRBV11-2|-
TGTGCCAGCAGTTCCGACAGGAACACTGAAGCTTTCTTT
CASSSDRNTEAFF
>-|TRBJ2-5|TRBV19|-
TGTGCCAGTAGTCGGACAGAACTGAAGTACCAAGAGACCCAGTACTTC
CASSRTELKYQETQYF
>-|TRBJ2-5|TRBV5-4|TRBD2
TGTGCCAGCAGCTTGGGGTCGGGAGGGGCCCCCCAAGAGACCCAGTACTTC
CASSLGSGGAPQETQYF
>-|TRBJ2-5|TRBV9|TRBD1
TGTGCCAGCACTTTAGGCCGGGACAGGGTCCGAACAGAGACCCAGTACTTC
CASTLGRDRVRTETQYF
>-|TRBJ2-5|TRBV2|-
TGTGCCAGCAGTGGCGACAGGCAAGAGACCCAGTACTTC
CASSGDRQETQYF
>-|TRBJ1-5|TRBV11-3|-
TGTGCCAGCAGCCCTGGGGAGGCTTGCCACCACTTTTATAGCAATCAGCCCCAGCATTTT
CASSPGEACHHFYSNQPQHF
>once|TRBJ1-2|TRBV30|TRBD1
TGTGCCTGGACTGTCCAGGGGGACTATGGCTACACCTTC
CAWTVQGDYGYTF
>-|TRBJ1-1|TRBV10-3|TRBD1
TGTGCCATCAGCTTCGGGACAGGGAGAAACACTGAAGCTTTCTTT
CAISFGTGRNTEAFF
>few|TRBJ2-7|TRBV7-9|TRBD1
TGTGCCAGCAGCTCGGACAGGAGCTCCTACGAGCAGTACTTC
CASSSDRSSYEQYF
>-|TRBJ1-5|TRBV7-2|-
TGTGCCAGCAGCTTAGATTTTGCGGTTGGTCAGCCCCAGCATTTT
CASSLDFAVGQPQHF
>-|TRBJ1-5|TRBV27|-
TGTGCCAGCAGTTTAGGAGGGCCCAATCAGCCCCAGCATTTT
CASSLGGPNQPQHF
>-|TRBJ1-2|TRBV28|TRBD1
TGTGCCAGCAGAGCCACAGGGGGGACGACAGCCCACTATGGCTACACCTTC
CASRATGGTTAHYGYTF
>once|TRBJ1-2|TRBV6-5|-
TGTGCCAGCAGTCAGGGCTATGGCTACACCTTC
CASSQGYGYTF
>-|TRBJ1-1|TRBV7-2|-
TGTGCCAGCAGCTTAGGCCCCGGCAGCGTTGGCACTGAAGCTTTCTTT
CASSLGPGSVGTEAFF
>-|TRBJ2-7|TRBV3-1/TRBV3-2|TRBD2
TGTGCCAGCAGCCCCCGGGCTAGCGGGATACCCCATTCGTACTTC
CASSPRASGIPHSYF